The 7 T cell receptor beta chains in this list originate from one sample, sequenced in a study of T cell responses to AZD1222 COVID-19 vaccine. The data were produced by immunoSEQ multiplex PCR, yet TCRdb's version contains in-frame clones alone and is incomplete. The sample holds approximately 150,000 clones, 92% seen once. Sequencing was performed on peripheral blood, taken 28 days after the second AZD1222 dose. Source of these receptors: an adult who received the AZD1222 COVID-19 vaccine.

J is TRBJ1-1 and V is TRBV7-9, with D possibly matching TRBD1 (5 bases). Looked up from germline, CDR1 is SEHNR and CDR2 is FQNEAQ (reference sequence). CDR3 size: 16 residues. Trimming took off 3 bases at V and 1 base at J, with 15 bases between the two ends. CDR3 bases: TGTGCCAGCAGCTTGGTCCCGGGACGGCAGAACACTGAAGCTTTCTTT. This sequence encodes CASSLVPGRQNTEAFF. Full variable domain (rest looked up from reference TRBV7-9 and TRBJ1-1): DTGVSQNPRHKITKRGQNVTFRCDPISEHNRLYWYRQTLGQGPEFLTYFQNEAQLEKSRLLSDRFSAERPKGSFSTLEIQRTEQGDSAMYLCASSLVPGRQNTEAFFGQGTRLTVV.

The sample holds one count of this clone. The V and J genes are TRBV19 and TRBJ1-4; D gene unclear. Germline V gene sequence: CDR1 LNHDA, CDR2 SQIVND (reference sequence). The V and J ends lost 7 bases and 5 bases respectively, with 17 bases between them. The CDR3 is 15 amino acids. This chain's CDR3 is CASTTLGLTNEKLFF. The CDR3 nucleotides are TGTGCCAGTACCACTCTTGGTCTCACCAATGAAAAACTGTTTTTT.

CDR3 residues: CASSVRGDGYTF. CDR3 bases: TGTGCCAGCAGTGTTCGGGGCGATGGCTACACCTTC. This rearrangement joins TRBV2 to TRBJ1-2, with D possibly TRBD1 on 5 matching bases. The CDR3 contains 12 residues. Germline CDR1 and CDR2: SNHLY and FYNNEI. The V end was cut by 4 bases, the J end by 6 bases, with 9 bases between.

This chain links TRBV5-1 with TRBJ2-1; tentatively, D is TRBD2 (6 bases). With 3 bases removed from V and 0 bases from J, the gap between germline ends came to 10 bases. Germline CDR1 is SGHRS and CDR2 is YFSETQ. The length of the CDR3 is 15 residues. Written as DNA, the CDR3 is TGCGCCAGCAGCTCGCGGGATAGCTCCTACAATGAGCAGTTCTTC. Translation gives CASSSRDSSYNEQFF.

The CDR3 loop reads CASSLDGYEQYF. For the CDR3, the DNA is TGTGCCAGCAGCCTGGACGGCTACGAGCAGTACTTC. The chain has TRBV3-1 (or the pseudogene TRBV3-2) and TRBJ2-7; the D is unclear. The length of the CDR3 is 12 residues. Per germline, CDR1 LGHDT and CDR2 YNNKEL (reference sequence). The V gene lost 4 bases and the J gene lost 3 bases, with 7 bases spanning the gap.

This rearrangement joins TRBV29-1 to TRBJ1-2, with D maybe TRBD1 (5 bases). Germline V CDR1 and CDR2: SQVTM, ANQGSEA. The V end was cut by 6 bases, the J end by 1 base, with 6 bases between. This CDR3 is built from 11 residues. CDR3 loop: CSVDSNYGYTF. The DNA for the CDR3 is TGCAGCGTCGACAGTAACTATGGCTACACCTTC. Full variable domain (missing parts from reference TRBV29-1 and TRBJ1-2): SAVISQKPSRDICQRGTSLTIQCQVDSQVTMMFWYRQQPGQSLTLIATANQGSEATYESGFVIDKFPISRPNLTFSTLTVSNMSPEDSSIYLCSVDSNYGYTFGSGTRLTVV.

The chain combines TRBV15 with TRBJ2-1; TRBD2 aligns across 14 bases. Trimming cost V 2 bases and J 8 bases; bases outside gene matches: 8. The CDR3 is 17 residues long. Germline V gene sequence: CDR1 LNHNV, CDR2 YYDKDF (reference sequence). The CDR3 region has the DNA TGTGCCACCAGCAGACGTTCCGGGACTAGCGGGAGTCATGAGCAGTTCTTC. Translation gives CATSRRSGTSGSHEQFF.